This T cell receptor beta chain was recorded in a study of T cells in Graves' hyperthyroidism and ophthalmopathy. Amplified TCR beta CDR3 regions derived from RNA transcripts. Researchers ran a first-round RT-PCR on the TCR CDR3 using the HTBI primer set. TCRdb used MiXCR to reprocess the multiplex PCR reads, holding one entry per CDR3 protein. The table has nearly 600,000 distinct CDR3 sequences, approximately 15% seen once. In its sample, this clonotype was seen many times. The specimen was blood. The receptor was derived from a woman aged 25 to 39 with Graves' hyperthyroidism that later progressed to Graves' ophthalmopathy.

CDR3 bases: TGTGCCAGCAGTTTACGGGGGCGCGGGCAAGAGACCCAGTACTTC. Residues: CASSLRGRGQETQYF. The chain links TRBV28 to TRBJ2-5, with D possibly being TRBD1 or TRBD2 (6 bases each). CDR3 length: 15 amino acids. The V gene lost 2 bases and the J gene lost 2 bases, with 12 bases spanning the gap. CDR1 and CDR2 from the germline V gene are MDHEN and SYDVKM.